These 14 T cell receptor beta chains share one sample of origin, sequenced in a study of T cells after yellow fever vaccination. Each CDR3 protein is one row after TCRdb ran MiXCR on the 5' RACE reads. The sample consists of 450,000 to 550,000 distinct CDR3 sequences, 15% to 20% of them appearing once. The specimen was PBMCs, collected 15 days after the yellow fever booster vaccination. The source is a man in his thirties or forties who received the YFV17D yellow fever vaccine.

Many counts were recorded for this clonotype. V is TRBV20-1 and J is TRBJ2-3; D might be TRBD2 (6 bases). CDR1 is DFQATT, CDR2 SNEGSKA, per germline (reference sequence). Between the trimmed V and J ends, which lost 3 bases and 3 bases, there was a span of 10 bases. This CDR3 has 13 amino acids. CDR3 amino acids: CSASLAGTDTQYF. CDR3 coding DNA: TGCAGTGCTAGCCTTGCGGGAACAGATACGCAGTATTTT.

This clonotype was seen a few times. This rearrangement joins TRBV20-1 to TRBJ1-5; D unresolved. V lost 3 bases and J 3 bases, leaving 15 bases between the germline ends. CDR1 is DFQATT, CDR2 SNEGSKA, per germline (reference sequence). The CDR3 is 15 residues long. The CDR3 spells CSASQGARDNQPQHF. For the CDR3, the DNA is TGCAGTGCTAGCCAAGGAGCCCGGGACAATCAGCCCCAGCATTTT.

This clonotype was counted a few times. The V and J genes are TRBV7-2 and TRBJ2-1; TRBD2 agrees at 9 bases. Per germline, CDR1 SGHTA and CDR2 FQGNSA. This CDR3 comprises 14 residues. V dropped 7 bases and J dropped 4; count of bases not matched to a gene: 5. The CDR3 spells CASTRLAAYNEQFF. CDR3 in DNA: TGTGCCAGCACCCGACTAGCGGCATACAATGAGCAGTTCTTC.

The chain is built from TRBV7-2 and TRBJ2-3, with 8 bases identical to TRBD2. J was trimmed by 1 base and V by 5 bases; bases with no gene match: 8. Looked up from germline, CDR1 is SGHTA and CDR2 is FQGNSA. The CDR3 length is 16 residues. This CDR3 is CASSPTSGVRTDTQYF. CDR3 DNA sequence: TGTGCCAGCAGCCCAACTAGCGGAGTACGCACAGATACGCAGTATTTT.

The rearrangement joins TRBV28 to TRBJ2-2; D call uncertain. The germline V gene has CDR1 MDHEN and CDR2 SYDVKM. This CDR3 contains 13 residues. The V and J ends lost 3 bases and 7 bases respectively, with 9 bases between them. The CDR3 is CASSFYSGGELFF. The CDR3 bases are TGTGCCAGCAGTTTCTATTCGGGCGGGGAGCTGTTTTTT.

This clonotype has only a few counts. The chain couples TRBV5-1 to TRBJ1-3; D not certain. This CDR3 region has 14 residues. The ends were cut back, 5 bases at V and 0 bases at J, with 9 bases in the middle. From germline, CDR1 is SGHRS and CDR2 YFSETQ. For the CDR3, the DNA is TGCGCCAGCAGGCCTCTAGACTCTGGAAACACCATATATTTT. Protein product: CASRPLDSGNTIYF.

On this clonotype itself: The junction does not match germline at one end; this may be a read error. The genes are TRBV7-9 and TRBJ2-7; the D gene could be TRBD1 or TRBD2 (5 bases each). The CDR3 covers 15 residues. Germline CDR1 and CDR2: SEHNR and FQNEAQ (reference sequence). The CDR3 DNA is TGTGCCAGCAGCCCGAGGGGCCAGCGTACCTACGAGCAATACTTC. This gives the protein CASSPRGQRTYEQYF. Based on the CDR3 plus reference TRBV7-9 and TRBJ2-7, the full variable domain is DTGVSQNPRHKITKRGQNVTFRCDPISEHNRLYWYRQTLGQGPEFLTYFQNEAQLEKSRLLSDRFSAERPKGSFSTLEIQRTEQGDSAMYLCASSPRGQRTYEQYFGPGTRLTVT.

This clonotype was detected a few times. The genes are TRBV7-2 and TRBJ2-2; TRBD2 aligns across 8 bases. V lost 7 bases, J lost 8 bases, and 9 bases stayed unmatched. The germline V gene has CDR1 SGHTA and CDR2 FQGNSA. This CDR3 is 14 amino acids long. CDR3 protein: CASNLGLGSGELFF. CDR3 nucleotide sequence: TGTGCCAGCAACCTGGGACTAGGATCGGGGGAGCTGTTTTTT. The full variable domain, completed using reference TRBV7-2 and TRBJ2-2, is GAGVSQSPSNKVTEKGKDVELRCDPISGHTALYWYRQSLGQGLEFLIYFQGNSAPDKSGLPSDRFSAERTGGSVSTLTIQRTQQEDSAVYLCASNLGLGSGELFFGEGSRLTVL.

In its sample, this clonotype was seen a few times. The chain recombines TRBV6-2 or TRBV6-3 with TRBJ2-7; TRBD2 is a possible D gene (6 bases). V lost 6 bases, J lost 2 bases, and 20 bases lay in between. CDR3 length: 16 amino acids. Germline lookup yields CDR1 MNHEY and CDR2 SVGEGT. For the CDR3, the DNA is TGTGCCAGCAGCAACGCGGGGAACCTGCCAACCTACGAGCAGTACTTC. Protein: CASSNAGNLPTYEQYF.

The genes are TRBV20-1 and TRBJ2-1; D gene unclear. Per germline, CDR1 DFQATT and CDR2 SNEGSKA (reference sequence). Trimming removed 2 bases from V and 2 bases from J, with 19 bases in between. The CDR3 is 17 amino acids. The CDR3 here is CSARRFLGPAPYNEQFF. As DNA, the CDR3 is TGCAGTGCTAGAAGATTTTTGGGCCCAGCGCCCTACAATGAGCAGTTCTTC.

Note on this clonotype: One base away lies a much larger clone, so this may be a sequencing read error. This chain's CDR3 is CASSSTGYSEKYF. CDR3 DNA: TGCGCCAGCAGCTCGACAGGGTACTCCGAGAAGTACTTC. The chain combines TRBV5-1 with TRBJ2-7, with TRBD1 identical over 7 bases. The CDR3 spans 13 residues. CDR1 and CDR2 (germline): SGHRS, YFSETQ.

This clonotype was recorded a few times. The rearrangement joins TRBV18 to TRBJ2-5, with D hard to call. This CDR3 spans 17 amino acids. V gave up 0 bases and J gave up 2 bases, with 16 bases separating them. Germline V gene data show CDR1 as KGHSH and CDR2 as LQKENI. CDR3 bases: TGTGCCAGCTCACCACCGGACCGTTTCCTGGGGCAAGAGACCCAGTACTTC. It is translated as CASSPPDRFLGQETQYF.

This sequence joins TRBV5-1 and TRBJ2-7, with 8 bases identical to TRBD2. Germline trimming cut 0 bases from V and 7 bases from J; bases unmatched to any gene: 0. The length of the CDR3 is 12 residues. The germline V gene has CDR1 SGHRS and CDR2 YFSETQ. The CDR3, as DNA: TGCGCCAGCAGCTTGGGACTAGCGGAGCAGTACTTC. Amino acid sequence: CASSLGLAEQYF.

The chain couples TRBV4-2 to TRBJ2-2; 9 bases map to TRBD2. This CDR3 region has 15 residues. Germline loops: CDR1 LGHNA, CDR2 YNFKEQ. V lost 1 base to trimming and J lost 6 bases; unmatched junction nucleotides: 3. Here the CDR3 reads CASSQALAGAGELFF. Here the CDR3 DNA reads TGTGCCAGCAGCCAAGCCTTAGCGGGAGCCGGGGAGCTGTTTTTT.